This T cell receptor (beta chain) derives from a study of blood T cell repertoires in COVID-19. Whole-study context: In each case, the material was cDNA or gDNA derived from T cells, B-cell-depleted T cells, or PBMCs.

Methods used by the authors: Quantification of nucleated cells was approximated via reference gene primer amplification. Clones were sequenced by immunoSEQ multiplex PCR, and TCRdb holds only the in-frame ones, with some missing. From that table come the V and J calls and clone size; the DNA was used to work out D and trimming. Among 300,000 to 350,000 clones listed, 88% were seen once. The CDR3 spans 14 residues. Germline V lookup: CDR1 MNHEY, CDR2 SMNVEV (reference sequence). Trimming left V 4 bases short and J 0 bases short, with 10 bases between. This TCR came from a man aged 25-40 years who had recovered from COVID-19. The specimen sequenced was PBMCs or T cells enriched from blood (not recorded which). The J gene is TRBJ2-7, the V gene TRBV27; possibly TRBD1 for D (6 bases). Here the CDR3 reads CASSSPDSSYEQYF. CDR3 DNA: TGTGCCAGCAGTTCGCCGGACAGCTCCTACGAGCAGTACTTC.